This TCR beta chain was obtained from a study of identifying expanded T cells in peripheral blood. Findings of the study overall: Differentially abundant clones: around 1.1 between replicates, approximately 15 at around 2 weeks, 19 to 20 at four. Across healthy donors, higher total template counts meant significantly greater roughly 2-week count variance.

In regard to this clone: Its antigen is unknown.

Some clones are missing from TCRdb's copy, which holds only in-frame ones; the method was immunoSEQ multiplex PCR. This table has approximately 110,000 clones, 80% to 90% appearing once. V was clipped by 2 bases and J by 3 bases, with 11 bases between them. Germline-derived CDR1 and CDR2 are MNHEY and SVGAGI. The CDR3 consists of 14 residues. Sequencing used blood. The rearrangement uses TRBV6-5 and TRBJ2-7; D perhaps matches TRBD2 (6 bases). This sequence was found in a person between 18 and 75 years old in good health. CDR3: CASSYGGTSYEQYF. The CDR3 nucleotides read TGTGCCAGCAGTTACGGGGGGACCAGCTACGAGCAGTACTTC.